These 19 T cell receptor beta chains share one sample of origin, sequenced in a study of OX40 agonist ivuxolimab in advanced cancers. Here immunoSEQ multiplex PCR was the method, and the copy in TCRdb shows in-frame clones only, minus some. The data contain 60,000 to 75,000 clones, 80% to 85% of them singletons. Sequencing was performed on CD4+ or CD8+ T cells sorted from blood, taken in a trial of the OX40 agonist ivuxolimab. These receptors were obtained from an adult with an advanced solid tumor such as melanoma, head and neck, liver or kidney cancer.

The rearrangement links TRBV5-1 to TRBJ2-1, with 9 bases identical to TRBD1. The CDR3 consists of 15 residues. With 3 bases clipped from V and 5 bases from J, the junction kept 6 bases outside the gene matches. Germline V lookup: CDR1 SGHRS, CDR2 YFSETQ. The CDR3 sequence: CASSSTGTGHNEQFF. CDR3 coding DNA: TGCGCCAGCAGCTCGACCGGGACAGGGCACAATGAGCAGTTCTTC.

This clone is medium-sized (0.01 to 0.1%) in the sample. The chain carries TRBV19 and TRBJ2-3; D gene unclear. Looked up from germline, CDR1 is LNHDA and CDR2 is SQIVND (reference sequence). The length of the CDR3 is 15 residues. V lost 5 bases and J 2 bases, leaving 14 bases between the germline ends. The CDR3 DNA reads as TGTGCCAGTAGTCTGACACCTTCCCCCACAGATACGCAGTATTTT. Amino acids: CASSLTPSPTDTQYF.

The chain joins TRBV30 to TRBJ2-5, with 11 bases lining up with TRBD1. The CDR3 has 15 amino acids. Germline trimming cut 0 bases from V and 5 bases from J; bases unmatched to any gene: 5. Germline lookup yields CDR1 GTSNPN and CDR2 SVGIG (reference sequence). CDR3 in DNA: TGTGCCTGGAGTGTCGGACAGGGGGCTGGGGAGACCCAGTACTTC. Translated, it gives CAWSVGQGAGETQYF.

This rearrangement joins TRBV5-6 to TRBJ1-2, with a possible D match to TRBD1 (5 bases). Deletions cut 2 bases from V and 3 bases from J, with 8 bases between. This CDR3 region has 13 residues. Looked up from germline, CDR1 is SGHDT and CDR2 is YYEEEE. CDR3 sequence reads: CASSFWGDYGYTF. DNA for the CDR3: TGTGCCAGCAGCTTTTGGGGGGACTATGGCTACACCTTC.

The chain carries TRBV4-2 and TRBJ1-4, with TRBD1 as a possible D gene (6 bases). V lost 2 bases, J lost 7 bases, and 11 bases lay in between. CDR3 length: 14 amino acids. The V gene's germline CDR1 is LGHNA and CDR2 YNFKEQ. CDR3 residues: CASSQTGLGEKLFF. CDR3 sequence (DNA): TGTGCCAGCAGCCAAACAGGGCTCGGTGAAAAACTGTTTTTT.

The rearrangement uses TRBV7-9 and TRBJ2-1, with D possibly being TRBD2 (5 bases). The CDR3 loop spans 14 amino acids. CDR1 and CDR2 from the germline V gene are SEHNR and FQNEAQ (reference sequence). Trimming shortened V by 6 bases and J by 6 bases, and 15 bases separated the two germline ends. This CDR3 is CASSSLLARNEQFF. DNA of the CDR3: TGTGCCAGCAGTTCTCTTCTAGCTCGCAATGAGCAGTTCTTC.

The chain couples TRBV7-2 to TRBJ2-2; 8 bases agree with TRBD2. V lost 4 bases to trimming and J lost 3 bases; unmatched junction nucleotides: 7. This CDR3 contains 16 residues. CDR1 SGHTA and CDR2 FQGNSA come from the germline V gene. The CDR3 is CASSSGRGAHTGELFF. The CDR3 DNA follows: TGTGCCAGCAGCTCCGGGCGGGGGGCTCACACCGGGGAGCTGTTTTTT.

The chain carries TRBV5-1 and TRBJ2-3; TRBD2 is a possible D gene (5 bases). CDR1 is SGHRS, CDR2 YFSETQ, per germline. V lost 4 bases and J 1 base, leaving 10 bases between the germline ends. This CDR3 has 14 amino acids. CDR3 loop: CASSPPGGTDTQYF. The CDR3 DNA sequence: TGCGCCAGCAGCCCCCCCGGGGGCACAGATACGCAGTATTTT.

The chain carries TRBV5-4 and TRBJ2-3; TRBD1 might be the D (6 bases). The CDR3 totals 17 residues. The V and J ends lost 4 bases and 1 base respectively, with 19 bases between them. The germline gives CDR1 SGHNT, CDR2 YYREEE (reference sequence). In DNA form, the CDR3 reads TGTGCCAGCAGCGGGAGACTTCAGGGGCCGGGCACAGATACGCAGTATTTT. Amino acid sequence: CASSGRLQGPGTDTQYF.

The chain has TRBV30 and TRBJ2-2, with D perhaps TRBD1 (5 bases). Trimming stripped 6 bases from V and 3 bases from J, with 14 bases between. This CDR3 has 14 residues. From germline, CDR1 is GTSNPN and CDR2 SVGIG (reference sequence). The CDR3 spells CACTFQGYTGELFF. DNA for the CDR3: TGTGCCTGCACTTTTCAGGGCTACACCGGGGAGCTGTTTTTT.

This clone was detected once. The chain employs TRBV11-1 and TRBJ1-2; D unclear. This CDR3 has 15 residues. V was shortened by 1 base and J by 4 bases, with 13 bases between the two germline ends. Germline-derived CDR1 and CDR2 are SGHAT and FQDESV (reference sequence). This chain's CDR3 is CASSLEIGPSYGYTF. The CDR3 coding sequence is TGTGCCAGCAGCTTAGAGATTGGCCCTTCCTATGGCTACACCTTC.

CDR3 sequence: CASSPRTGGGTDEQFF. CDR3 nucleotides: TGTGCCAGCAGCCCCCGGACGGGGGGAGGTACCGATGAGCAGTTCTTC. V gene TRBV7-9 combines with J gene TRBJ2-1; 7 positions match TRBD2. Germline lookup yields CDR1 SEHNR and CDR2 FQNEAQ (reference sequence). V lost 5 bases, J lost 8 bases, and 15 bases stayed unmatched. The CDR3 spans 16 residues.

In DNA, the CDR3 is TGTGCCAGCAGCTTAGAAGGACGGGAGGGCACCTTC. Translation: CASSLEGREGTF. V gene TRBV7-2 combines with J gene TRBJ1-2; D unclear. Germline V gene lookup returns CDR1 SGHTA and CDR2 FQGNSA. This CDR3 is built from 12 residues. V was pared by 1 base and J by 13 bases, with 13 bases between.

The chain links TRBV7-2 to TRBJ2-7; 9 positions match TRBD2. V lost 5 bases and J lost 1; bases outside the gene matches: 15. The CDR3 has 18 amino acids. Per the germline V gene, CDR1 is SGHTA and CDR2 is FQGNSA. The CDR3 bases are TGTGCCAGCAGCGCCCGCGGCCTAGCGGGGCATTCATCCTACGAGCAGTACTTC. Protein: CASSARGLAGHSSYEQYF.

A single count supports this clone. The gene calls are TRBV30 and TRBJ2-1; tentative D call: TRBD2 (6 bases). Germline CDR1 GTSNPN, CDR2 SVGIG (reference sequence). The CDR3 covers 14 residues. Trimming took 0 bases from V and 2 from J, leaving 8 bases between them. The CDR3 sequence: CAWSVRTTYNEQFF. The CDR3 DNA reads as TGTGCCTGGAGTGTAAGGACTACCTACAATGAGCAGTTCTTC.

V gene TRBV7-9 combines with J gene TRBJ2-1; a possible D gene is TRBD2 (6 bases). CDR1 is SEHNR and CDR2 is FQNEAQ in the germline V gene (reference sequence). The CDR3 consists of 17 residues. V shed 2 bases and J shed 1 base, with 15 bases lying between them. CDR3 protein: CASSLTRWGGSYNEQFF. The CDR3 DNA is TGTGCCAGCAGCTTAACACGGTGGGGAGGATCCTACAATGAGCAGTTCTTC.

Details on this clone: Relative to the germline gene, one junction end is altered; a read error may explain this. The chain is built from TRBV27 and TRBJ2-3; 11 bases are a match to TRBD1. The germline V gene has CDR1 MNHEY and CDR2 SMNVEV (reference sequence). The CDR3 is made up of 15 amino acids. This CDR3 is CASRPRTGGTNTQYF. In nucleotides, the CDR3 is TGTGCCAGCCGTCCAAGGACAGGGGGCACAAATACGCAGTATTTT.

The gene calls are TRBV7-2 and TRBJ2-7, with D perhaps TRBD2 (7 bases). CDR3 length: 13 residues. Trimming took 0 bases from V and 6 from J, leaving 9 bases between them. CDR1 and CDR2 from the germline V gene are SGHTA and FQGNSA. The CDR3 region is CASSLAGGAEQYF. CDR3 coding DNA: TGTGCCAGCAGCTTAGCGGGGGGGGCCGAGCAGTACTTC.

The chain uses TRBV20-1 and TRBJ2-5, with 7 bases lining up with TRBD1. The J call is in doubt because the DNA end fits TRBJ2-7 better. CDR3 length equals 11 residues. Germline lookup yields CDR1 DFQATT and CDR2 SNEGSKA (reference sequence). CDR3 sequence: CSYRGVYEQYF. CDR3 in DNA: TGCAGCTACAGGGGAGTTTACGAGCAGTACTTC.